This TCR beta chain was captured by sequencing in a study of T cell responses to AZD1222 COVID-19 vaccine. Findings of the study overall: As reported, nearly half of all spike-specific TCRs target variant regions that are unmutated. Spike regions recognized by vaccine-associated CD4 TCRs spanned the protein, led by 160-218 and 743-854. The breadth and depth of Spike-specific TCRs increased once two AZD1222 doses had been given.

Germline assignment: CDR1 MDHEN and CDR2 SYDVKM. Trimming at V came to 4 bases and at J to 9 bases, leaving 9 bases not matched to a gene. This CDR3 has 15 amino acids. A note on this clone: The target antigen is unknown.

Sequenced by immunoSEQ multiplex PCR; TCRdb stores in-frame clones only, minus some. The sample lists over 120,000 clones, around 93% occurring once. The gene calls are TRBV28 and TRBJ1-6; 7 bases align to TRBD1. This sequence originates from an adult who received the AZD1222 COVID-19 vaccine. Sequences were derived from peripheral blood, sampled 28 days after the second AZD1222 dose. CDR3 DNA: TGTGCCAGCAGTTCCGAGGGGGCCGGCGTTTCACCCCTCCACTTT. Amino acid sequence: CASSSEGAGVSPLHF. Full variable domain (outside the CDR3, taken from reference TRBV28 and TRBJ1-6): DVKVTQSSRYLVKRTGEKVFLECVQDMDHENMFWYRQDPGLGLRLIYFSYDVKMKEKGDIPEGYSVSREKKERFSLILESASTNQTSMYLCASSSEGAGVSPLHFGNGTRLTVT.